This TCR beta chain was sequenced in a study of regulatory T cells in long-lasting Graves disease. This clonotype was found many times. Regarding time point: newly diagnosed GD, antithyroid drugs for less than 3 months. Researchers made the TCR library from RNA that was extracted from PBMCs. To make TCR beta libraries, researchers used iRepertoire HTBI primers and Arm-PCR of CDR3 regions. Via MiXCR, TCRdb re-called the multiplex PCR reads, giving one row per CDR3 protein. The sample has around 420,000 distinct CDR3 sequences, approximately 16% seen once. The CDR3 has 18 residues. Germline CDR1 and CDR2: MNHEY and SMNVEV (reference sequence). Trimming removed 5 bases from V and 0 bases from J; junction bases left unmatched: 7. The data were also submitted as part of a second study, on T cells in Graves' hyperthyroidism and ophthalmopathy.

The sequenced sample was peripheral blood mononuclear cells (PBMCs), obtained at new diagnosis, from a patient treated with antithyroid drugs. V is TRBV27 and J is TRBJ2-3, with TRBD2 matching 14 bases. The TCR sequence derives from a woman aged 40 to 49 with Graves disease. The CDR3 region has the DNA TGTGCCAGCAGTATACGACTAGCGGGAGGGCCAAGCACAGATACGCAGTATTTT. This sequence encodes CASSIRLAGGPSTDTQYF.